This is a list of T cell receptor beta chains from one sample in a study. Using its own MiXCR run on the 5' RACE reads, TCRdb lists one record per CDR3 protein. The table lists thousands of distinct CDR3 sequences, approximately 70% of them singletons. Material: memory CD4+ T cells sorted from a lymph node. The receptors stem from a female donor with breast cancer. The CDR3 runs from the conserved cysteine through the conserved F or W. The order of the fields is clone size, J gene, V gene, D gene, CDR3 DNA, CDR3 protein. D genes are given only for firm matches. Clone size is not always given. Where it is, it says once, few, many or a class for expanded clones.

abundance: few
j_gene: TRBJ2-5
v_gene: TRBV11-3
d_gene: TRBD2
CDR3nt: TGTGCCAGCAGCATGACTAGCGCTCAAGAGACCCAGTACTTC
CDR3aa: CASSMTSAQETQYF

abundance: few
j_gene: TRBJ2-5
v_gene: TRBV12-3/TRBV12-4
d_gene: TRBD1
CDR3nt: TGTGCCAGCAGCCCAGGGACAGGGGGCCGCAAGACCCAGTACTTC
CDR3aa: CASSPGTGGRKTQYF

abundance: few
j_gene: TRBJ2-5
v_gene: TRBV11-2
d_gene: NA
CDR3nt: TGTGCCAGCAGCAACACCCGGGGCCTGTACCAAGAGACCCAGTACTTC
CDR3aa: CASSNTRGLYQETQYF

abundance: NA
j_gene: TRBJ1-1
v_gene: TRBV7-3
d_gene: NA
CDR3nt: TGTGCCAGCAGCTTATGGGCAGGGATGAACACTGAAGCTTTCTTT
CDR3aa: CASSLWAGMNTEAFF

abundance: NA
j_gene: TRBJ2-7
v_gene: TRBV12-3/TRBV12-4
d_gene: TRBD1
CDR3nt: TGTGCCAGCAGCGGAACCGGACAGGGCTTGTACGAGCAGTACTTC
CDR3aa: CASSGTGQGLYEQYF

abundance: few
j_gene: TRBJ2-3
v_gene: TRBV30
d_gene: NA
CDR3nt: TGTGCCTGGGAGATCGGACTGAATACGCAGTATTTT
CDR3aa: CAWEIGLNTQYF

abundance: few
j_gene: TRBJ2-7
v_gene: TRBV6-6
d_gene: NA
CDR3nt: TGTGCCAGCAGGACCCAAGCCCGAGGCGAGCAGTACTTC
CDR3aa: CASRTQARGEQYF

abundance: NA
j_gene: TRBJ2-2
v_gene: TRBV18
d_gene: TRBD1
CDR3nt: TGTGCCAGTTCCGGACAGGGGCCGAACACCGGGGAGCTGTTTTTT
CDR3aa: CASSGQGPNTGELFF

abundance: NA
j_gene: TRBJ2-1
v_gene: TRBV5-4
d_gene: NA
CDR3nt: TGTGCCAGCAGTTCCTCAGGGAGCTCCTACAATGAGCAGTTCTTC
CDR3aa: CASSSSGSSYNEQFF

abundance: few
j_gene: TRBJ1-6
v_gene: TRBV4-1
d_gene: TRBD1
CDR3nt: TGCGCCAGCAGCCTCCTCGGGACAGGGGATTCACCCCTCCACTTT
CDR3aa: CASSLLGTGDSPLHF

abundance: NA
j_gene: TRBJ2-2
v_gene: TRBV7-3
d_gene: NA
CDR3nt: TGTGCCAGCAGCTTAACAGTTACCGGGGAGCTGTTTTTT
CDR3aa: CASSLTVTGELFF

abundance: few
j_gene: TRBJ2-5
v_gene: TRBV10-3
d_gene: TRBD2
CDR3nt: TGTGCCACTATGCCTAGCGGCCAAGAGACCCAGTACTTC
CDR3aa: CATMPSGQETQYF

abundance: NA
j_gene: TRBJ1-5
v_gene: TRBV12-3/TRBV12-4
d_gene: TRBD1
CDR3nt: TGTGCCAGCAGTCCTAATCTGGACAGGGGGCATCAGCCCCAGCATTTT
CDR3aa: CASSPNLDRGHQPQHF

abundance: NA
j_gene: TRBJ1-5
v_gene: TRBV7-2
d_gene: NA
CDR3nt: TGTGCCAGCAGCCAAGCCGAGTTATTGCCCCAGCATTTT
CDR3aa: CASSQAELLPQHF

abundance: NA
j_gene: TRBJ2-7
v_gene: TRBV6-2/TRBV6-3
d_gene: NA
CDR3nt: TGTGCCAGCAGTTACGAGCCAGGGAGCAACGAGCAGTACTTC
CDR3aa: CASSYEPGSNEQYF

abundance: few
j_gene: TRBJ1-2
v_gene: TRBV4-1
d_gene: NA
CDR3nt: TGCGCCAGCAGCCAAGGTTGGGGCGCAGGTGGCTACACCTTC
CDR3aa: CASSQGWGAGGYTF

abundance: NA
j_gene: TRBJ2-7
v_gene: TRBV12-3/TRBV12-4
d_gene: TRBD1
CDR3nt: TGTGCCAGCAGTCAAGAGGACAGGGCTTTTGGCGAGCAGTACTTC
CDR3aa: CASSQEDRAFGEQYF

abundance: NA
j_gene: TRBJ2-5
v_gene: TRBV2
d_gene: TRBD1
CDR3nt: TGTGCCAGCAGCCCAAGGACAGGGGAGGAGACCCAGTACTTC
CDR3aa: CASSPRTGEETQYF

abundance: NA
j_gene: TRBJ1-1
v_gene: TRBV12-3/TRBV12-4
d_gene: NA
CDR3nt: TGTGCCAGCACCCCCATGAGACAAACCTCGATCAGGGCTTTCTTT
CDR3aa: CASTPMRQTSIRAFF

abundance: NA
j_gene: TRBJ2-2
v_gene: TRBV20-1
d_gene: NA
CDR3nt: TGCAGTGCTAGAGATCGGCGAGGCTACACCGGGGAGCTGTTTTTT
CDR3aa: CSARDRRGYTGELFF

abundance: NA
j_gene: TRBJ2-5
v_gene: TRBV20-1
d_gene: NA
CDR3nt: TGCAGTGCTAGAGAACGGTTAAGGGCCGAGACCCAGTACTTC
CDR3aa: CSARERLRAETQYF

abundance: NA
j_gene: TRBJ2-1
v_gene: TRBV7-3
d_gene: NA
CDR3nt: TGTGCCAGCAGCCTTGGGGTAGTGAGTGAGCAGTTCTTC
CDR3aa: CASSLGVVSEQFF

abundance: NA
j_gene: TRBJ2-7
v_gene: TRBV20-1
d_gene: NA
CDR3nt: TGCAGTGCTCTATCCGGGATCCTGAGCTCCTACGAGCAGTACTTC
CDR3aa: CSALSGILSSYEQYF

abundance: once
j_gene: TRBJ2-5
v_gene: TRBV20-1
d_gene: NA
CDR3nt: TGCAGTGCTAGAGATCCTAGCGCAGAGACCCAGTACTTC
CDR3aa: CSARDPSAETQYF

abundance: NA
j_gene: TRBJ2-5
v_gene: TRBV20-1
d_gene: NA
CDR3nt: TGCAGTGCTAGTCGGACATCTTATAGAGAGACCCAGTACTTC
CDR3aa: CSASRTSYRETQYF

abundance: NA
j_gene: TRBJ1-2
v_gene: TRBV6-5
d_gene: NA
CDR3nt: TGTGCCAGCAGCCCCCCGGGGAACTATGGCTACACCTTC
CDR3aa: CASSPPGNYGYTF

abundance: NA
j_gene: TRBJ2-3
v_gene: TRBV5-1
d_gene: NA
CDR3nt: TGCGCCAGCAGCATCGACAGGTCTGTTACGCAGTATTTT
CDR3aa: CASSIDRSVTQYF

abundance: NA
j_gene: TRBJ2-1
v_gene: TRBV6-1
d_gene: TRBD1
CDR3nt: TGTGCCAGCAGTGCGGGACAGGGATCCAATGAGCAGTTCTTC
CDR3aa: CASSAGQGSNEQFF

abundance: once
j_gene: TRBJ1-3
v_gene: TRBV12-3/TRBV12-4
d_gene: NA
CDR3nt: TGTGCCAGCAGTTTTGCTGGAAACACCATATATTTT
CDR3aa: CASSFAGNTIYF

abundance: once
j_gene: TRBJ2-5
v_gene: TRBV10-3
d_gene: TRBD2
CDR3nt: TGTGCCACCGAGAGCGGGGCCGGGCTGTTCGAGACCCAGTACTTC
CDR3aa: CATESGAGLFETQYF

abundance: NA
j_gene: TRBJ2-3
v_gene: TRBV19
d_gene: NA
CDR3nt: TGTGCCAGTAGTATGAAGGGGAATACGCAGTATTTT
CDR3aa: CASSMKGNTQYF

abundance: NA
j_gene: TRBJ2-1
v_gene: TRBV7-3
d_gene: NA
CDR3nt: TGTGCCAGCAGCCCCCGGGTGGGGCTGAGTGAGCGGTTCTTC
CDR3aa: CASSPRVGLSERFF

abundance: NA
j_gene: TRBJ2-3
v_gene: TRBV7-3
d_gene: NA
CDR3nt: TGTGCCAGCAGTCGTAGCGGATATCGCACAGATACGCAGTATTTT
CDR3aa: CASSRSGYRTDTQYF

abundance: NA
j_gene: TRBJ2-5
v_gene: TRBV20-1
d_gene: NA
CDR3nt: TGCAGTGCTAGTACCGGGTATCAAGAGACCCAGTACTTC
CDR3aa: CSASTGYQETQYF

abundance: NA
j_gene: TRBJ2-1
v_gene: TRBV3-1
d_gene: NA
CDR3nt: TGTGCCAGCAGCCACTACAATGAGCAGTTCTTC
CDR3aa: CASSHYNEQFF

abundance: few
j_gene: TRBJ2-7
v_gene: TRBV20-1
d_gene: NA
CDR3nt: TGCAGTGCTACCGGACCTCCCACCTACGAGCAGTACTTC
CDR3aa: CSATGPPTYEQYF

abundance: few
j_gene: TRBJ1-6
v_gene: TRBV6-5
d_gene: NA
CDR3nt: TGTGCCAGCAGTTACGGTTTTCGTAATTCACCCCTCCACTTT
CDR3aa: CASSYGFRNSPLHF

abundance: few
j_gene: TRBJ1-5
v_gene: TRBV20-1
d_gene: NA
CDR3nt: TGCAGTGCTAGTCGGACCAATCAGCCCCAGCATTTT
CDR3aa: CSASRTNQPQHF

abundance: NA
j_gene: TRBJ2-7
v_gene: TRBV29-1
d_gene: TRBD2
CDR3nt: TGCAGCGTTGAGGGACTAGAGGGCGAGCAGTACTTC
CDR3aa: CSVEGLEGEQYF

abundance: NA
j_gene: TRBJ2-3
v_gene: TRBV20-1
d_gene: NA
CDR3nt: TGCAGTGCTGGGACTCCCAGCACAGATACGCAGTATTTT
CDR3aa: CSAGTPSTDTQYF

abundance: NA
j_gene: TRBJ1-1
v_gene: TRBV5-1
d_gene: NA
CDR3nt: TGCGCCAGCAGCTCAGGGGCGACCTTGGGCACTGAAGCTTTCTTT
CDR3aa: CASSSGATLGTEAFF

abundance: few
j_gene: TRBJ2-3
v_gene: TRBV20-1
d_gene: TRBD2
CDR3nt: TGCAGTGCTAAACCGGGACTAGCGATGCATACGCAGTATTTT
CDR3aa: CSAKPGLAMHTQYF

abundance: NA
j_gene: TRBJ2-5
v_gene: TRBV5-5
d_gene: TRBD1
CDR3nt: TGTGCCAGCAGTACCACAGGGGGCGTATGGGAGACCCAGTACTTC
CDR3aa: CASSTTGGVWETQYF

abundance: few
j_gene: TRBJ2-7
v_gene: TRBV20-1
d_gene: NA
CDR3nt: TGCAGTGCTAGAGATCAGGGTCAGGGAGAGCAGTACTTC
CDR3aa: CSARDQGQGEQYF

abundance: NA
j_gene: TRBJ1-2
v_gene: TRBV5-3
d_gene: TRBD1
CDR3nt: TGTGCCAGAAGCGGACTGACAGGGAACTATGGCTACACCTTC
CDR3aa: CARSGLTGNYGYTF

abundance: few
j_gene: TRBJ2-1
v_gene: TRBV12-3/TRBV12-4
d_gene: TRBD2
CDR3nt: TGTGCCAGCAGGGGACTAGCGGGGTACAATGAGCAGTTCTTC
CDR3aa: CASRGLAGYNEQFF

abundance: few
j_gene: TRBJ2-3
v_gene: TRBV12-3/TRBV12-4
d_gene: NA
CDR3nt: TGTGCCAGCAGTTTCAGTCTCGGTCCTGGGATTACAGATACGCAGTATTTT
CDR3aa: CASSFSLGPGITDTQYF

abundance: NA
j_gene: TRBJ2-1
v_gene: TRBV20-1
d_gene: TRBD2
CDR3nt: TGCAGTGCGGCGCTAGCGGGAGGAAACAATGAGCAGTTCTTC
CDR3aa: CSAALAGGNNEQFF

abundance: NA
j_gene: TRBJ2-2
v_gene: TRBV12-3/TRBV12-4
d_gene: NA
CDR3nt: TGTGCCAGCAGTTTAACAATAGGGGGGGCCGGGGAGCTGTTTTTT
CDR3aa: CASSLTIGGAGELFF

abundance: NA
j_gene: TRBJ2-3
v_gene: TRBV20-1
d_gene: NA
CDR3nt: TGCAGTGCTAGGCGAGGAGGAAGCACAGATACGCAGTATTTT
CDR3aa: CSARRGGSTDTQYF

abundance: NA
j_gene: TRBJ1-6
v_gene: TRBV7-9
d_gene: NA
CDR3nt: TGTGCCAGCAGCGAACAGGAGGTCAATTCACCCCTCCACTTT
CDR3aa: CASSEQEVNSPLHF

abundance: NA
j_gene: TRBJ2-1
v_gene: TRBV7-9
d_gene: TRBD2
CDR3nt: TGTGCCAGCAGCTCCACTGATTATAGCGGGAGGGCCATCAATGAGCAGTTCTTC
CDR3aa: CASSSTDYSGRAINEQFF

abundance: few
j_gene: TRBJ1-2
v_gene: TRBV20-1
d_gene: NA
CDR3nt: TGCAGTGCTCCGCAGGTGCCCGGGTCCACTCGCTTAACGGGTAACTATGGCTACACCTTC
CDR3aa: CSAPQVPGSTRLTGNYGYTF

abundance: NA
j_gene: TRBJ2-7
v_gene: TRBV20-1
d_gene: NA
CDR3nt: TGCAGTGCTAGAGGTCAGGTAGGGTACGAGCAGTACTTC
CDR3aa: CSARGQVGYEQYF

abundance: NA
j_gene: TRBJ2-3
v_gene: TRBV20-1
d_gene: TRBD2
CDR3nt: TGCAGTGCTAGTGGTAATAGCGGGGGGGCCTTCACAGATACGCAGTATTTT
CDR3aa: CSASGNSGGAFTDTQYF

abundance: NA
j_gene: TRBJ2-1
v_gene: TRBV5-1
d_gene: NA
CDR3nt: TGCGCCAGCAGCTTGTTCGGGAGTAGCGATGAGCAGTTCTTC
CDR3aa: CASSLFGSSDEQFF

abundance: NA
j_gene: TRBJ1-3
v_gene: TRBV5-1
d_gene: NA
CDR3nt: TGCGCCAGCAGCCGTAGGGGAGCTGGAAACACCATATATTTT
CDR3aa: CASSRRGAGNTIYF

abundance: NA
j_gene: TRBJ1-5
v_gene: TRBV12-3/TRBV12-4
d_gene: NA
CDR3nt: TGTGCCAGCAGCATCACTAGCAATCAGCCCCAGCATTTT
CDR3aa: CASSITSNQPQHF

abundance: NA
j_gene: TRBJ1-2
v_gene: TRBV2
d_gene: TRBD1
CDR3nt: TGTGCCAGCAGTGCTATAGACAGGGATGGCTACACCTTC
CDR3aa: CASSAIDRDGYTF

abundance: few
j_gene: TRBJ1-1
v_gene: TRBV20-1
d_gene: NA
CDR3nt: TGCAGTGCTAGCCCCGGACACGAGAACACTGAAGCTTTCTTT
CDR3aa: CSASPGHENTEAFF